A single TCR beta chain is shown here with its context. The data belong to a study of blood T cells in healthy people across ages. A second PCR of roughly 7 to 11 cycles used a sample-barcoded 5' primer and a J-beta primer mix. A template-switch adaptor with 12 random nucleotides tagged each cDNA molecule. TCRdb reprocessed the 5' RACE reads with MiXCR, giving one entry per CDR3 protein. This sample has fewer than 2 million distinct CDR3 sequences, with 30% to 40% found just once. The CDR3 consists of 13 residues. Germline CDR1 is MNHNS and CDR2 is SASEGT. Trimming took 3 bases from V and 4 from J, leaving 9 bases between them.

This TCR derives from a human donor in good health. Source material: blood. The chain joins TRBV6-1 to TRBJ1-1, with D perhaps TRBD1 (5 bases). This CDR3 reads CASSDGAVTEAFF. Written as DNA, the CDR3 is TGTGCCAGCAGTGATGGGGCGGTCACTGAAGCTTTCTTT.